Presented here are 11 T cell receptor beta chains from one specimen sequenced in a study of breast tumors, draining lymph nodes, adjacent tissues. Breast cancer patients provided tissue from their axillary draining lymph nodes. TCRdb independently ran MiXCR on the multiplex PCR reads; one entry per CDR3 protein. The sample includes about 80,000 distinct CDR3 sequences, roughly a fifth seen only once; the top ten take about 2.5%. The sequenced material came from axillary lymph node tissue. Source of these receptors: a female donor with breast cancer. Some clones in this sample may be carry-over from other donors' samples.

In its sample, this clonotype was seen many times. V usage is TRBV5-5 and J usage is TRBJ2-7; tentatively, D is TRBD1 or TRBD2 (5 bases each). The CDR3 consists of 16 residues. V dropped 4 bases and J dropped 0 bases, with 17 bases sitting between them. Germline-derived CDR1 and CDR2 are SGHKS and YYEKEE (reference sequence). CDR3 sequence: CASSPDGTTDSYEQYF. CDR3 nucleotides: TGTGCCAGCAGCCCGGATGGGACCACCGACTCCTACGAGCAGTACTTC.

This clonotype has a count of ten or more. V gene TRBV20-1 combines with J gene TRBJ2-7; D possibly matches TRBD1 or TRBD2 (5 bases each). In germline, CDR1 is DFQATT, CDR2 SNEGSKA (reference sequence). Trimming pared 1 base from V and 6 bases from J, leaving 13 bases between. The length of the CDR3 is 13 residues. The CDR3 DNA sequence: TGCAGTGCTAGAGGGTGGGCAGGGAGCGAGCAGTACTTC. It codes for CSARGWAGSEQYF.

This clonotype has a handful of counts. This chain links TRBV28 with TRBJ2-7, with a tentative D call TRBD1 (5 bases). The CDR3 covers 13 residues. Trimming pared 2 bases from V and 6 bases from J, leaving 11 bases between. Per germline, CDR1 MDHEN and CDR2 SYDVKM. The CDR3 bases are TGTGCCAGCAGTTTAAACAGGCCCCCCGAGCAGTACTTC. Amino acids: CASSLNRPPEQYF.

This clonotype was seen repeatedly, ten times or more. The chain carries TRBV11-3 and TRBJ2-1, with D possibly TRBD2 on 6 matching bases. V was shortened by 3 bases and J by 7 bases, with 10 bases between the two germline ends. This CDR3 comprises 13 residues. Germline V gene lookup returns CDR1 SGHNT and CDR2 YENEEA. CDR3 in amino acids: CASSLMRGNEQFF. The CDR3 DNA follows: TGTGCCAGCAGCTTGATGCGGGGTAATGAGCAGTTCTTC.

This clonotype came up many times. This chain connects TRBV12-5 to TRBJ2-7; D tentatively reads TRBD1 or TRBD2 (5 bases each). V was cut by 2 bases and J by 8 bases, with 16 bases left in between. This CDR3 comprises 14 residues. Germline V gene sequence: CDR1 LGHNT, CDR2 FRNRAP. CDR3 nucleotide sequence: TGTGCTAGTGGTTTGTTCCGGGGCCAGGGAAAGCAGTACTTC. It translates to CASGLFRGQGKQYF.

A word on this clonotype: A much larger clone is a single base away; this may be a read error. The CDR3 loop reads CASSFNSEQFF. CDR3 bases: TGTGCCAGCAGCTTTAACAGTGAGCAGTTCTTC. The chain couples TRBV7-2 to TRBJ2-1; D not certain. Per the germline V gene, CDR1 is SGHTA and CDR2 is FQGNSA. The CDR3 totals 11 residues. Trimming pared 3 bases from V and 9 bases from J, leaving 6 bases between.

There are many counts of this clonotype. The chain carries TRBV6-6 and TRBJ1-4, with a tentative D call TRBD1 (6 bases). V was trimmed by 6 bases and J by 1 base, leaving 9 bases between them. The germline V gene has CDR1 MNHNY and CDR2 SVGAGI (reference sequence). The CDR3 spans 14 residues. The CDR3 loop is CASRLTGTNEKLFF. The CDR3 region has the DNA TGTGCCAGCAGACTGACAGGAACTAATGAAAAACTGTTTTTT.

In this sample, this clonotype turned up a few times. The CDR3 does not end in the conserved phenylalanine or tryptophan, so this is likely a read error. Because the CDR3's place on the DNA is in doubt, the DNA is left out and the CDR3 is given as listed by TCRdb. V and J are TRBV6-1 and TRBJ2-7; TRBD1, the table's D call, was not compared with the DNA. Germline loops: CDR1 MNHNS, CDR2 SASEGT. The CDR3 adds up to 17 amino acids, both ends counted. The CDR3 region is CASSEYVGDRVKAEPPY.

The gene calls are TRBV27 and TRBJ1-4, with TRBD1 matching 9 bases. Germline values: CDR1 MNHEY, CDR2 SMNVEV (reference sequence). CDR3 length: 15 amino acids. With V trimmed by 3 bases and J by 5 bases, 4 bases remained unmatched. CDR3 nucleotide sequence: TGTGCCAGCAGTTTCCTTGGGACAGGGAATGAAAAACTGTTTTTT. Amino acids: CASSFLGTGNEKLFF.

The chain carries TRBV7-2 and TRBJ2-7; TRBD1 agrees at 11 bases. The CDR3 consists of 14 residues. The junction had 6 bases not matched to a gene; V was cut back by 7 bases and J by 4 bases. Germline CDR1 reads SGHTA; CDR2 reads FQGNSA. CDR3 sequence reads: CASIPDRGHYEQYF. Written as DNA, the CDR3 is TGTGCCAGCATCCCGGACAGGGGGCATTACGAGCAGTACTTC.

This clonotype has at least ten counts. The chain employs TRBV4-3 and TRBJ2-5; tentative D call: TRBD2 (5 bases). The germline V gene encodes CDR1 LGHNA and CDR2 YSLEER. This CDR3 is 13 amino acids long. V was clipped by 4 bases and J by 5 bases, with 11 bases between them. CDR3 in amino acids: CASSPGLGETQYF. CDR3 bases: TGCGCCAGCAGCCCAGGACTGGGCGAGACCCAGTACTTC.